One and the same sample provided the 10 T cell receptor beta chains below, sequenced in a study of technical replicates of blood from a few donors. Assay used: immunoSEQ multiplex PCR; TCRdb lists only in-frame clones, some missing. The sample has around 83,000 clones, 94% seen once; the top ten hold 0.26%. The sample comprised T cells isolated from PBMCs. The receptors were sampled from a human donor in good health.

CDR3 in DNA: TGTGCCAGCAGTTACTCGAGGGCAGATACGCAGTATTTT. Residues: CASSYSRADTQYF. The chain combines TRBV6-6 with TRBJ2-3; D possibly corresponds to TRBD2 (5 bases). Between the trimmed V and J ends, which lost 0 bases and 4 bases, there was a span of 5 bases. The CDR3 covers 13 residues. Germline values: CDR1 MNHNY, CDR2 SVGAGI (reference sequence).

The chain couples TRBV9 to TRBJ2-2; tentatively, D is TRBD1 (5 bases). The CDR3 sequence is 14 residues long. Deletions cut 4 bases from V and 1 base from J, with 8 bases between. Germline CDR1 SGDLS, CDR2 YYNGEE. The CDR3 DNA reads TGTGCCAGCAGCATAACAGGGAACACCGGGGAGCTGTTTTTT. This gives the protein CASSITGNTGELFF. The full variable domain, its missing parts supplied by reference TRBV9 and TRBJ2-2, is DSGVTQTPKHLITATGQRVTLRCSPRSGDLSVYWYQQSLDQGLQFLIQYYNGEERAKGNILERFSAQQFPDLHSELNLSSLELGDSALYFCASSITGNTGELFFGEGSRLTVL.

In nucleotides, the CDR3 is TGCGCCAGCAGCCAAAATCAAATCGGACAGATCACCAATCAGCCCCAGCATTTT. Its protein product is CASSQNQIGQITNQPQHF. The V and J genes are TRBV4-1 and TRBJ1-5, with a weak D call TRBD1 (6 bases). V was pared by 2 bases and J by 3 bases, with 20 bases between. The CDR3 has 18 residues. From germline, CDR1 is MGHRA and CDR2 YSYEKL.

This sequence joins TRBV19 and TRBJ1-2; 9 positions match TRBD1. The CDR3 spans 14 residues. V lost 5 bases and J lost 8; bases outside the gene matches: 9. Germline loops: CDR1 LNHDA, CDR2 SQIVND (reference sequence). The CDR3 sequence is CASSSGQGVEGYTF. In DNA, the CDR3 is TGTGCCAGTAGTTCGGGACAGGGTGTGGAAGGCTACACCTTC.

The rearrangement uses TRBV27 and TRBJ2-7; 9 nucleotides align to TRBD1. Germline CDR1 and CDR2: MNHEY and SMNVEV (reference sequence). This CDR3 comprises 15 residues. The V segment lost 4 bases and the J segment 4 bases; nucleotides outside the gene matches: 8. CDR3 in amino acids: CASSSSGTGIYEQYF. In DNA form, the CDR3 reads TGTGCCAGCAGTTCCTCCGGGACAGGGATTTACGAGCAGTACTTC.

V is TRBV28 and J is TRBJ2-7; D is unclear. The CDR3 length is 14 residues. Germline CDR1 and CDR2: MDHEN and SYDVKM. V lost 6 bases to trimming and J lost 1 base, with 13 bases between them. In DNA, the CDR3 is TGTGCCAGCAGCCCTCCTTTGACTTCCTACGAGCAGTACTTC. Its protein product is CASSPPLTSYEQYF.

The rearrangement uses TRBV10-3 and TRBJ1-1; D is uncertain. V was shortened by 4 bases and J by 8 bases, with 14 bases between the two germline ends. Per germline, CDR1 ENHRY and CDR2 SYGVKD. The length of the CDR3 is 13 residues. The CDR3 bases are TGTGCCATCAGTGGTTCTTCGGGAAGCGAAGCTTTCTTT. It is translated as CAISGSSGSEAFF.

The chain is built from TRBV4-2 and TRBJ2-3; 10 positions match TRBD1. This CDR3 spans 15 amino acids. Germline V gene lookup returns CDR1 LGHNA and CDR2 YNFKEQ. The V segment lost 5 bases and the J segment 2 bases; nucleotides outside the gene matches: 4. The CDR3 DNA is TGTGCCAGCAGCAAGGGACAGGGGAACACAGATACGCAGTATTTT. This encodes CASSKGQGNTDTQYF.

The CDR3 nucleotides read TGCGCCAGCAGCCGCCCTTCCCTAGCGGGGGGCGACACCGGGGAGCTGTTTTTT. This encodes CASSRPSLAGGDTGELFF. The genes are TRBV4-1 and TRBJ2-2; 11 bases align to TRBD2. Looked up from germline, CDR1 is MGHRA and CDR2 is YSYEKL. J lost 3 bases, V lost 4 bases, and 10 bases had no gene match. This CDR3 has 18 amino acids.

This chain links TRBV27 with TRBJ2-7, with D possibly matching TRBD1 (6 bases). Trimming stripped 6 bases from V and 7 bases from J, with 13 bases between. CDR3 size: 12 residues. Germline V gene data show CDR1 as MNHEY and CDR2 as SMNVEV (reference sequence). The CDR3 reads CASSQGIGEQYF. The CDR3 bases are TGTGCCAGCAGCCAGGGGATCGGAGAGCAGTACTTC.